The 30 T cell receptor beta chains listed next were all sequenced from one sample in a study of blood T cell repertoires in COVID-19. Data came from immunoSEQ multiplex PCR; TCRdb stores just in-frame clones and leaves some out. The sample consists of approximately 250,000 clones, about four fifths of them appearing once. The sequenced sample was peripheral blood. Source of these receptors: a woman aged 40 to 50 who had recovered from COVID-19.

The J gene is TRBJ1-2, the V gene TRBV2; tentatively, D is TRBD1 (5 bases). The CDR3 sequence is 13 residues long. From germline, CDR1 is SNHLY and CDR2 FYNNEI. Trimming cost V 2 bases and J 3 bases, with 7 bases left between them. CDR3 nucleotides: TGTGCCAGCAGTGAATCACAGGACTATGGCTACACCTTC. Encoded protein: CASSESQDYGYTF.

CDR3 in amino acids: CASSRAIGTGENTIYF. The CDR3 DNA is TGTGCCAGCAGCCGGGCGATTGGGACAGGGGAAAACACCATATATTTT. The V gene is TRBV4-2, the J gene TRBJ1-3, with TRBD1 matching 10 bases. This CDR3 region has 16 residues. V gave up 4 bases and J gave up 6 bases; unmatched junction bases: 9. Germline-derived CDR1 and CDR2 are LGHNA and YNFKEQ.

V and J are TRBV6-4 and TRBJ2-5, with D unresolved. The CDR3 loop spans 13 amino acids. The germline V gene has CDR1 MRHNA and CDR2 SNTAGT. The germline V and J ends were trimmed by 5 bases and 5 bases, with 12 bases remaining between them. This CDR3 reads CASSPDIFETQYF. DNA for the CDR3: TGTGCCAGCAGTCCTGACATCTTCGAGACCCAGTACTTC.

This clone has more than one count but fewer than ten. The rearrangement joins TRBV6-5 to TRBJ1-4; the match to TRBD1 covers 8 bases. The V gene's germline CDR1 is MNHEY and CDR2 SVGAGI. Trimming removed 6 bases from V and 7 bases from J; junction bases left unmatched: 4. CDR3 length equals 13 residues. The CDR3 protein is CASRNDRGEKLFF. The DNA for the CDR3 is TGTGCCAGCAGAAACGACAGGGGTGAAAAACTGTTTTTT.

The CDR3 region is CASSRQQGTGRTDTQYF. DNA for the CDR3: TGCGCCAGCAGCCGCCAACAGGGGACAGGGCGCACAGATACGCAGTATTTT. This chain uses TRBV4-1 with TRBJ2-3, with 9 bases that match TRBD1. There are 17 residues in the CDR3. J was trimmed by 1 base and V by 4 bases; bases with no gene match: 9. The germline CDR1 and CDR2 sequences are MGHRA and YSYEKL.

This clone has only one observation. This chain uses TRBV5-4 with TRBJ2-4, with 10 bases matching TRBD1. This CDR3 contains 15 residues. Germline CDR1 is SGHNT and CDR2 is YYREEE (reference sequence). J lost 8 bases, V lost 4 bases, and 9 bases had no gene match. CDR3 sequence: CASSHDRGPRDIQYF. Written as DNA, the CDR3 is TGTGCCAGCAGCCACGACAGGGGGCCTAGGGACATTCAGTACTTC.

This chain uses TRBV7-9 with TRBJ1-5; unclear D gene. Looked up from germline, CDR1 is SEHNR and CDR2 is FQNEAQ (reference sequence). The CDR3 has 18 residues. V shed 3 bases and J shed 0 bases, with 18 bases lying between them. The CDR3 region has the DNA TGTGCCAGCAGCTTCATTTCGAGCGGAACTTATAGCAATCAGCCCCAGCATTTT. Translation gives CASSFISSGTYSNQPQHF.

In this sample, this clone turned up a few times. The chain recombines TRBV7-2 with TRBJ2-7; 9 bases line up with TRBD1. Germline trimming cut 5 bases from V and 3 bases from J; bases unmatched to any gene: 8. Germline V gene lookup returns CDR1 SGHTA and CDR2 FQGNSA. CDR3 size: 15 residues. CDR3 in DNA: TGTGCCAGCAGCCCACGGACAGGGGAACGCTACGAGCAGTACTTC. It yields the protein CASSPRTGERYEQYF.

This clone was seen more than once but under ten times. The chain is built from TRBV9 and TRBJ2-7; 7 nucleotides line up with TRBD1. CDR3 length equals 14 residues. After removal of 3 bases from V and 3 bases from J, the junction contained 6 bases not matched to a gene. CDR1 SGDLS and CDR2 YYNGEE come from the germline V gene. The CDR3 spells CASSETGQSYEQYF. The CDR3 DNA reads as TGTGCCAGCAGCGAAACGGGACAGAGCTACGAGCAGTACTTC.

CDR3 sequence: CASLKLGGLDYNEQFF. The DNA of the CDR3 is TGTGCCAGCCTTAAACTGGGGGGGTTAGATTACAATGAGCAGTTCTTC. V is TRBV2 and J is TRBJ2-1; TRBD2 agrees at 7 bases. V shed 8 bases and J 4 bases; nucleotides not matched to a gene: 14. The CDR3 is 16 residues long. Germline-derived CDR1 and CDR2 are SNHLY and FYNNEI.

This clone was seen a single time. The V and J genes are TRBV7-2 and TRBJ2-1; the D is unclear. This CDR3 contains 12 residues. V lost 0 bases to trimming and J lost 14 bases, with 11 bases between them. Germline CDR1 reads SGHTA; CDR2 reads FQGNSA. The CDR3 DNA sequence: TGTGCCAGCAGCTTAGCGTTCGGTCCCGAGTTCTTC. This encodes CASSLAFGPEFF.

The J gene is TRBJ2-1, the V gene TRBV18, with 11 bases identical to TRBD1. V was pared by 0 bases and J by 6 bases, with 4 bases of the junction left unmatched. The CDR3 sequence is 16 residues long. The germline V gene encodes CDR1 KGHSH and CDR2 LQKENI. CDR3: CASSPPGQGALNEQFF. Here the CDR3 DNA reads TGTGCCAGCTCACCACCAGGACAGGGGGCCCTCAATGAGCAGTTCTTC.

The chain employs TRBV10-3 and TRBJ2-7, with 8 nucleotides matching TRBD1. This CDR3 spans 15 amino acids. The V gene's germline CDR1 is ENHRY and CDR2 SYGVKD. V trimming: 0 bases; J trimming: 1 base; junction bases outside the gene matches: 2. The chain's CDR3 is CAISESRTGSYEQYF. The DNA for the CDR3 is TGTGCCATCAGTGAGTCGAGGACAGGGTCCTACGAGCAGTACTTC.

The chain joins TRBV6-1 to TRBJ1-6; D is uncertain. Germline loops: CDR1 MNHNS, CDR2 SASEGT. V was trimmed by 2 bases and J by 0 bases, leaving 5 bases between them. The CDR3 extends over 15 amino acids. CDR3 DNA: TGTGCCAGCAGTGAATCTTACTCCTATAATTCACCCCTCCACTTT. Translating gives CASSESYSYNSPLHF.

The rearrangement uses TRBV30 and TRBJ2-1, with TRBD1 matching 8 bases. The CDR3 spans 14 residues. The V gene's germline CDR1 is GTSNPN and CDR2 SVGIG (reference sequence). J gave up 6 bases and V 4 bases, and 8 bases lay outside the gene matches. CDR3 in amino acids: CAWTGQGLSNEQFF. CDR3 coding DNA: TGTGCCTGGACCGGACAGGGTCTGAGCAATGAGCAGTTCTTC.

This clone has a handful of counts. This chain joins TRBV7-9 and TRBJ2-7, with 12 bases lining up with TRBD2. V dropped 5 bases and J dropped 4; count of bases not matched to a gene: 6. The CDR3 has 15 residues. In germline, CDR1 is SEHNR, CDR2 FQNEAQ (reference sequence). The CDR3 sequence is CASSPWTSGDYEQYF. The CDR3 DNA follows: TGTGCCAGCAGCCCCTGGACTAGCGGGGATTACGAGCAGTACTTC.

V is TRBV19 and J is TRBJ1-3, with 7 nucleotides matching TRBD1. Germline V gene lookup returns CDR1 LNHDA and CDR2 SQIVND (reference sequence). Trimming removed 4 bases from V and 2 bases from J; junction bases left unmatched: 5. The CDR3 sequence is 15 residues long. In nucleotides, the CDR3 is TGTGCCAGTAGTAAAGGGGGCCAGCCTGGAAACACCATATATTTT. Protein: CASSKGGQPGNTIYF.

The V gene is TRBV9, the J gene TRBJ1-4; maybe TRBD1 (5 bases). CDR1 is SGDLS, CDR2 YYNGEE, per germline. This CDR3 contains 15 residues. V lost 0 bases to trimming and J lost 5 bases, with 11 bases between them. The CDR3 DNA follows: TGTGCCAGCAGCGTAGCGGGGGGGTTAAATGAAAAACTGTTTTTT. Translated: CASSVAGGLNEKLFF.

This sequence joins TRBV28 and TRBJ1-4, with D unresolved. The CDR3 consists of 12 residues. The germline gives CDR1 MDHEN, CDR2 SYDVKM. Between the trimmed V and J ends, which lost 2 bases and 8 bases, there was a span of 6 bases. CDR3 in amino acids: CASSLNQEKLFF. The CDR3 DNA sequence: TGTGCCAGCAGTTTAAACCAGGAAAAACTGTTTTTT. Looking up the rest from reference TRBV28 and TRBJ1-4 gives the full variable domain: DVKVTQSSRYLVKRTGEKVFLECVQDMDHENMFWYRQDPGLGLRLIYFSYDVKMKEKGDIPEGYSVSREKKERFSLILESASTNQTSMYLCASSLNQEKLFFGSGTQLSVL.

The J gene is TRBJ1-6, the V gene TRBV11-1; D may be TRBD1 (6 bases). CDR3 length: 12 amino acids. V lost 5 bases, J lost 14 bases, and 13 bases lay in between. Germline V gene data show CDR1 as SGHAT and CDR2 as FQDESV (reference sequence). The CDR3 sequence is CASSPDSRTLHF. CDR3 nucleotides: TGTGCCAGCAGCCCGGACAGTAGAACCCTCCACTTT.

J is TRBJ2-7 and V is TRBV10-3; 7 bases are a match to TRBD1. CDR1 is ENHRY, CDR2 SYGVKD, per germline. The CDR3 runs 14 residues. J gave up 5 bases and V 2 bases, and 6 bases lay outside the gene matches. CDR3 amino acids: CAISEDRDRNEQYF. CDR3 bases: TGTGCCATCAGTGAGGACAGGGATAGGAACGAGCAGTACTTC.

CDR3 bases: TGTGCCAGCAGTGAAGTTCAAACAGGGTACTATCAGCCCCAGCATTTT. It yields the protein CASSEVQTGYYQPQHF. The chain links TRBV28 to TRBJ1-5; tentative D call: TRBD1 (6 bases). The germline V gene encodes CDR1 MDHEN and CDR2 SYDVKM. Trimming removed 5 bases at V and 5 bases at J, with 19 bases between. The CDR3 is 16 amino acids.

The chain combines TRBV18 with TRBJ2-2; D is ambiguous. Germline CDR1 and CDR2: KGHSH and LQKENI. The CDR3 loop spans 13 amino acids. Trimming took 0 bases from V and 6 from J, leaving 5 bases between them. The CDR3 loop reads CASSPPSAGELFF. CDR3 nucleotide sequence: TGTGCCAGCTCACCACCTTCAGCCGGGGAGCTGTTTTTT.

This chain uses TRBV30 with TRBJ2-2; the D gene is possibly TRBD1 (6 bases). The CDR3 totals 15 residues. V shed 0 bases and J shed 3 bases, with 11 bases lying between them. Germline CDR1 is GTSNPN and CDR2 is SVGIG (reference sequence). This chain's CDR3 is CAWSVMGAYTGELFF. CDR3 nucleotide sequence: TGTGCCTGGAGTGTTATGGGGGCCTACACCGGGGAGCTGTTTTTT.

The chain carries TRBV19 and TRBJ1-4, with no clear D. CDR3 length: 15 amino acids. Deletions cut 5 bases from V and 5 bases from J, with 15 bases between. CDR1 LNHDA and CDR2 SQIVND come from the germline V gene (reference sequence). CDR3 sequence reads: CASSPRRVPNEKLFF. The CDR3 DNA reads TGTGCCAGTAGTCCGCGTCGGGTTCCCAATGAAAAACTGTTTTTT.

The chain couples TRBV6-5 to TRBJ2-7; 10 bases fit TRBD1. This CDR3 has 15 residues. V shed 6 bases, J shed 4 bases, and the junction held 9 bases outside the gene matches. Germline loops: CDR1 MNHEY, CDR2 SVGAGI. The CDR3 nucleotides are TGTGCCAGCAGATACGCTTGGACAGGGGGATACGAGCAGTACTTC. Protein sequence: CASRYAWTGGYEQYF.

Comment on this clone: Other DNA sequences in this sample translate to the same CDR3. The V gene is TRBV3-1 (or the pseudogene TRBV3-2), the J gene TRBJ1-2; the D is unclear. The CDR3 consists of 12 residues. The ends were cut back, 3 bases at V and 4 bases at J, with 6 bases in the middle. Germline lookup yields CDR1 LGHDT and CDR2 YNNKEL (reference sequence). Here the CDR3 reads CASSQGPYGYTF. CDR3 DNA sequence: TGTGCCAGCAGCCAGGGCCCCTATGGCTACACCTTC.

V usage is TRBV19 and J usage is TRBJ1-2; 8 bases match TRBD1. The germline V gene has CDR1 LNHDA and CDR2 SQIVND (reference sequence). V lost 3 bases and J lost 7; bases outside the gene matches: 4. The CDR3 has 13 residues. The chain's CDR3 is CASSMQGARGYTF. In DNA form, the CDR3 reads TGTGCCAGTAGTATGCAGGGGGCGCGTGGCTACACCTTC.

J is TRBJ2-1 and V is TRBV5-1; the D gene is possibly TRBD2 (5 bases). This CDR3 is 14 amino acids long. Trimming pared 0 bases from V and 8 bases from J, leaving 12 bases between. In germline, CDR1 is SGHRS, CDR2 YFSETQ. The CDR3 region has the DNA TGCGCCAGCAGCTTGGATAGTGCCGGGGATGAGCAGTTCTTC. As protein: CASSLDSAGDEQFF. The entire variable domain, with the rest obtained from reference TRBV5-1 and TRBJ2-1, is as follows: KAGVTQTPRYLIKTRGQQVTLSCSPISGHRSVSWYQQTPGQGLQFLFEYFSETQRNKGNFPGRFSGRQFSNSRSEMNVSTLELGDSALYLCASSLDSAGDEQFFGPGTRLTVL.

The gene calls are TRBV2 and TRBJ2-3, with D tentatively TRBD1 (6 bases). V lost 3 bases and J lost 4, with 14 bases in between. Germline assignment: CDR1 SNHLY and CDR2 FYNNEI. CDR3 length: 15 amino acids. CDR3 region: CASSDLTGRSDTQYF. The DNA for the CDR3 is TGTGCCAGCAGTGATCTAACAGGGAGATCAGATACGCAGTATTTT.